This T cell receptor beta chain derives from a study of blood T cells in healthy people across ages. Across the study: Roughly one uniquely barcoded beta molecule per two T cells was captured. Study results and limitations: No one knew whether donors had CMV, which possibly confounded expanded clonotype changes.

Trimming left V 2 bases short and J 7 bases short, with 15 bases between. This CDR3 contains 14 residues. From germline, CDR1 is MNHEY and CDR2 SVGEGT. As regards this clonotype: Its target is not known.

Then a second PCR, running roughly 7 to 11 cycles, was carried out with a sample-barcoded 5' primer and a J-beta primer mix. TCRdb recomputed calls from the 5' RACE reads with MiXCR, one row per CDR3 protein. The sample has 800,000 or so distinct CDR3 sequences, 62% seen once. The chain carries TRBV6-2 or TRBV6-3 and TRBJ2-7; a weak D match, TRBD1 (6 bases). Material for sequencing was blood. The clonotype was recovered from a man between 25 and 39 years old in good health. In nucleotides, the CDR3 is TGTGCCAGCAGTTACCTGGACAGTATAGAAGAGCAGTACTTC. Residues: CASSYLDSIEEQYF.